Reported below is one T cell receptor (beta chain). This sample was taken from a study of CD4 and CD8 cells across lung adenocarcinoma regions. Donors had localized lung adenocarcinoma, a non-small cell lung cancer. TCRdb passed the PCR reads through MiXCR, listing each CDR3 protein once. The table includes under 15,000 distinct CDR3 sequences, about 56% detected once. The sequence was obtained from a female donor with lung adenocarcinoma. The CD4 and CD8 labels of this study may be unreliable. Material for sequencing was CD8+ T cells from the center of a lung tumor.

The CDR3 region has the DNA TGCGCCGGGAGCGGGGGCCGTGACGGGGAGACCCAGTACTTC. This sequence encodes CAGSGGRDGETQYF. The V call is TRBV10-2, the J call TRBJ2-5; 8 nucleotides align to TRBD2. The CDR3 totals 14 residues. The germline V gene has CDR1 WSHSY and CDR2 SAAADI. After removal of 11 bases from V and 5 bases from J, the junction contained 13 bases not matched to a gene.